The TCR beta chain under discussion was sequenced for a study of cytomegalovirus exposure and HLA in healthy donors. Study at large: T cells numbering about 200 million yielded roughly 120 million unique TCR beta sequences in an earlier analysis.

PCR involved 60 Vbeta and 13 Jbeta primers. This table comes from immunoSEQ multiplex PCR, and its TCRdb copy is limited to in-frame clones, with some not included. The sample lists 150,000 or so clones; roughly 80% were seen once. Note on this clone: Its antigen remains unknown.

Trimming shortened V by 5 bases and J by 0 bases, and 20 bases separated the two germline ends. Germline V gene sequence: CDR1 SQVTM, CDR2 ANQGSEA. The CDR3 extends over 16 amino acids. Findings and caveats of the study: TCR beta sequences reportedly predicted most subjects' HLA-A and HLA-B alleles accurately. A later analysis found most CMV-associated TCR beta chains apparently HLA-restricted. Presence/absence analyses treated sequencing depth as roughly uniform across donors.

The V call is TRBV29-1, the J call TRBJ2-7, with TRBD1 as a possible D gene (5 bases). Sequenced input: PBMCs. The receptor comes from a man aged 35 to 55 in good health and CMV-seropositive. The CDR3 reads CSVKGLKGLSSYEQYF. The CDR3 DNA is TGCAGCGTTAAGGGGTTGAAGGGATTAAGCTCCTACGAGCAGTACTTC.